The 5 T cell receptor beta chains reported below all come from one sample, sequenced in a study of Ad26.COV2.S vaccination and SARS-CoV-2 variants. Documented treatment: around 19 received Ad26.COV2.S at low or high dose, single or two shots; about 5 received placebo; per-sample allocation not given. Specimens were obtained on day 63 following the first vaccine or placebo injection. Repertoires were generated with immunoSEQ multiplex PCR, while TCRdb's copy carries only in-frame clones and drops some. The profile shows a few hundred thousand clones, under 90% of them singletons. This specimen was peripheral blood, taken in a trial of Ad26.COV2.S vaccine versus placebo. The receptor set was obtained from a person between 18 and 65 years old who received the Ad26.COV2.S COVID-19 vaccine or a placebo.

Here the CDR3 reads CASSEKGYEQFF. The CDR3, as DNA: TGTGCCAGCAGTGAAAAGGGGTATGAGCAGTTCTTC. This chain links TRBV2 with TRBJ2-1, with TRBD1 as a possible D gene (5 bases). The germline V and J ends were trimmed by 2 bases and 8 bases, with 7 bases remaining between them. The CDR3 extends over 12 amino acids. Germline V lookup: CDR1 SNHLY, CDR2 FYNNEI.

A single count supports this clone. The chain links TRBV12-5 to TRBJ1-2; D not certain. The CDR3 loop spans 14 amino acids. Trimming stripped 5 bases from V and 6 bases from J, with 16 bases between. CDR1 and CDR2 from the germline V gene are LGHNT and FRNRAP. The CDR3 DNA follows: TGTGCTAGTGGTCTTCTTCGAGGACCGGATGGCTACACCTTC. Its translation: CASGLLRGPDGYTF.

J is TRBJ2-1 and V is TRBV18; 11 bases match TRBD2. The germline V gene encodes CDR1 KGHSH and CDR2 LQKENI. There are 16 residues in the CDR3. Germline trimming cut 3 bases from V and 3 bases from J; bases unmatched to any gene: 4. CDR3 sequence (DNA): TGTGCCAGCTCACCTCGACTAGCGGGAAGCTACAATGAGCAGTTCTTC. It specifies CASSPRLAGSYNEQFF. The full variable domain, completed using reference TRBV18 and TRBJ2-1, is NAGVMQNPRHLVRRRGQEARLRCSPMKGHSHVYWYRQLPEEGLKFMVYLQKENIIDESGMPKERFSAEFPKEGPSILRIQQVVRGDSAAYFCASSPRLAGSYNEQFFGPGTRLTVL.

There are a few counts of this clone. The gene calls are TRBV19 and TRBJ1-5, with 7 bases fitting TRBD1. Germline CDR1 reads LNHDA; CDR2 reads SQIVND (reference sequence). The J segment lost 3 bases and the V segment lost 4 bases, leaving 6 bases of the junction unmatched. This CDR3 comprises 15 residues. The CDR3 DNA sequence: TGTGCCAGTAGTAGCTCCGGGACAGACAATCAGCCCCAGCATTTT. Translated, it gives CASSSSGTDNQPQHF.

The chain recombines TRBV13 with TRBJ1-1; 10 bases map to TRBD1. Germline V lookup: CDR1 PRHDT, CDR2 FYEKMQ (reference sequence). Trimming removed 7 bases from V and 8 bases from J; junction bases left unmatched: 7. This CDR3 spans 13 amino acids. CDR3 coding DNA: TGTGCCAGCACGGGACAGGGGCCTTTCGAAGCTTTCTTT. Its translation: CASTGQGPFEAFF.